This T cell receptor (beta chain) comes out of a study of human T cells and chemical hapten exposure. Looking at the study overall: The variation in per-sample TCR yields arose mainly from small differences in pooled library volumes.

TCRdb reprocessed the RACE reads with MiXCR, giving one entry per CDR3 protein. Among 180,000 or so distinct CDR3 sequences listed, about 14% were seen once. This clonotype was picked up a small number of times. Its cognate antigen is unknown. Time point noted: patch test 1, 2 weeks after DPC sensitization. Noted treatment: therapeutic diphenylcyclopropenone sensitization with weekly scalp DPC. Germline V gene sequence: CDR1 LGHDT, CDR2 YNNKEL (reference sequence). CDR3 length: 16 residues. J lost 2 bases, V lost 4 bases, and 8 bases had no gene match. Findings of the study overall: There were significantly more large CDR3 similarity clusters among expanded TCRs than among controls. Patch test score tracked positively with PT1 expanded TCR counts.

This TCR derives from a woman in her 30s with alopecia areata. Some clones in this sample may be carry-over from other donors' samples. The sample consisted of whole blood, taken in connection with sensitization to the hapten diphenylcyclopropenone (DPC). The chain combines TRBV3-1 with TRBJ2-1, with 7 bases matching TRBD2. The CDR3 protein is CASSRAGGRAYNEQFF. The CDR3 DNA follows: TGTGCCAGCAGCCGAGCCGGAGGGAGGGCCTACAATGAGCAGTTCTTC.